The 28 T cell receptor beta chains in this list originate from one sample, sequenced in a study of cytomegalovirus exposure and HLA in healthy donors. Some clones are missing from TCRdb's copy, which holds only in-frame ones; the method was immunoSEQ multiplex PCR. This sample has approximately 160,000 clones, with 85% to 90% found just once. Material: PBMCs. The receptors were gathered from a woman aged 30 to 39 in good health and CMV-seronegative.

The chain couples TRBV7-6 to TRBJ2-3; no clear D gene. The ends were cut back, 5 bases at V and 2 bases at J, with 8 bases in the middle. The CDR3 sequence is 13 residues long. Germline CDR1 is SGHVS and CDR2 is FNYEAQ. The CDR3 is CASSLKPTDTQYF. CDR3 DNA sequence: TGTGCCAGCAGCCTAAAGCCCACAGATACGCAGTATTTT.

V gene TRBV4-3 combines with J gene TRBJ1-1; D is possibly TRBD1 (5 bases). Germline V CDR1 and CDR2: LGHNA, YSLEER. The V end lost 0 bases, the J end lost 4 bases, and 15 bases lay between the germline ends. The CDR3 is 16 residues long. In nucleotides, the CDR3 is TGCGCCAGCAGCCAAGATTCGGGGGGAAGGAGCACTGAAGCTTTCTTT. Its translation is CASSQDSGGRSTEAFF.

This rearrangement joins TRBV29-1 to TRBJ2-1; D may be TRBD2 (6 bases). The CDR3 length is 13 residues. Trimming pared 6 bases from V and 9 bases from J, leaving 18 bases between. Germline CDR1 and CDR2: SQVTM and ANQGSEA. CDR3 DNA sequence: TGCAGCGTAGCTGAACGGGGAGGCAGTGAGCAGTTCTTC. Its protein is CSVAERGGSEQFF.

The J gene is TRBJ2-7, the V gene TRBV13; 11 nucleotides match TRBD1. Germline trimming cut 5 bases from V and 3 bases from J; bases unmatched to any gene: 6. This CDR3 is 15 amino acids long. In germline, CDR1 is PRHDT, CDR2 FYEKMQ (reference sequence). The CDR3 nucleotides are TGTGCCAGCAGCCTCACCGGGACAGGGGGCTACGAGCAGTACTTC. Protein product: CASSLTGTGGYEQYF.

The chain uses TRBV4-1 and TRBJ1-4, with a weak D call TRBD1 (5 bases). Germline values: CDR1 MGHRA, CDR2 YSYEKL. The germline V and J ends were trimmed by 0 bases and 4 bases, with 18 bases remaining between them. This CDR3 spans 18 amino acids. The CDR3 DNA reads as TGCGCCAGCAGCCAAGACCTACGACAGCTGGCCCGTAATGAAAAACTGTTTTTT. Its translation: CASSQDLRQLARNEKLFF.

This chain connects TRBV28 to TRBJ2-2; D uncertain. V gave up 5 bases and J gave up 2 bases, with 15 bases separating them. CDR3 length equals 16 residues. Germline assignment: CDR1 MDHEN and CDR2 SYDVKM. The CDR3 loop is CASSQEGRPNTGELFF. DNA of the CDR3: TGTGCCAGCAGTCAAGAAGGGCGGCCCAACACCGGGGAGCTGTTTTTT.

This rearrangement joins TRBV5-1 to TRBJ1-2, with a possible D match to TRBD1 (6 bases). CDR3 length: 12 residues. In germline, CDR1 is SGHRS, CDR2 YFSETQ. V shed 5 bases and J shed 4 bases, with 9 bases lying between them. In DNA, the CDR3 is TGCGCCAGCAGGGACAGCCTCTATGGCTACACCTTC. Encoded protein: CASRDSLYGYTF.

This chain joins TRBV5-1 and TRBJ2-7; possible D gene TRBD1, 6 bases. CDR1 and CDR2 from the germline V gene are SGHRS and YFSETQ. V gave up 3 bases and J gave up 5 bases, with 18 bases separating them. The CDR3 extends over 15 amino acids. The CDR3 sequence is CASSWTQGFGDEQYF. The CDR3 nucleotides read TGCGCCAGCAGCTGGACACAGGGATTCGGGGACGAGCAGTACTTC.

This chain links TRBV7-8 with TRBJ1-1, with a weak D call TRBD1 (6 bases). This CDR3 contains 13 residues. The V end was cut by 4 bases, the J end by 6 bases, with 12 bases between. Germline CDR1 SGHVS, CDR2 FQNEAQ. In DNA, the CDR3 is TGTGCCAGCAGCTCCGACAGGCGGGCTGAAGCTTTCTTT. It encodes CASSSDRRAEAFF.

The rearrangement links TRBV7-2 to TRBJ1-2, with a tentative D call TRBD1 (5 bases). V lost 9 bases and J 4 bases, leaving 15 bases between the germline ends. Per the germline V gene, CDR1 is SGHTA and CDR2 is FQGNSA. This CDR3 comprises 13 residues. The CDR3 is CASRAGAVYGYTF. As DNA, the CDR3 is TGTGCCAGTCGAGCTGGGGCGGTCTATGGCTACACCTTC.

CDR3 in DNA: TGTGCCAGCAGCTTAACAACTTTCGGTGAGCAGTTCTTC. It codes for CASSLTTFGEQFF. V gene TRBV11-1 combines with J gene TRBJ2-1, with D uncertain. This CDR3 comprises 13 residues. V was cut by 2 bases and J by 9 bases, with 11 bases left in between. Germline-derived CDR1 and CDR2 are SGHAT and FQDESV (reference sequence).

The chain recombines TRBV30 with TRBJ1-1; TRBD1 matches 7 bases. CDR3 length equals 13 residues. The V gene's germline CDR1 is GTSNPN and CDR2 SVGIG (reference sequence). J was trimmed by 3 bases and V by 3 bases; bases with no gene match: 4. The CDR3 sequence: CAWSPRGDTEAFF. In DNA, the CDR3 is TGTGCCTGGAGCCCCAGGGGGGACACTGAAGCTTTCTTT.

V and J are TRBV7-6 and TRBJ2-5, with TRBD2 identical over 10 bases. The CDR3 runs 16 residues. V shed 4 bases, J shed 5 bases, and the junction held 10 bases outside the gene matches. Germline V gene sequence: CDR1 SGHVS, CDR2 FNYEAQ. The CDR3 here is CASSSPSSGSGETQYF. For the CDR3, the DNA is TGTGCCAGCAGCTCCCCCTCTAGCGGGAGTGGGGAGACCCAGTACTTC.

The chain links TRBV7-3 to TRBJ2-1; 8 bases align to TRBD1. The V segment lost 3 bases and the J segment 3 bases; nucleotides outside the gene matches: 4. Germline CDR1 and CDR2: SGHTA and FQGTGA. The CDR3 runs to 15 residues. The CDR3 sequence: CASSFGTGHYNEQFF. In DNA, the CDR3 is TGTGCCAGCAGCTTTGGGACAGGTCACTACAATGAGCAGTTCTTC.

DNA of the CDR3: TGTGCCAGCAGTCGTTCAGGGGTTTATCATGAAAAACTGTTTTTT. Encoded protein: CASSRSGVYHEKLFF. The chain joins TRBV27 to TRBJ1-4, with D perhaps TRBD1 (6 bases). The CDR3 is 15 residues long. Germline V lookup: CDR1 MNHEY, CDR2 SMNVEV (reference sequence). Between the trimmed V and J ends, which lost 5 bases and 6 bases, there was a span of 16 bases.

This clone was seen a few times. The chain has TRBV27 and TRBJ1-1; D ambiguous. The CDR3 loop spans 14 amino acids. CDR1 and CDR2 from the germline V gene are MNHEY and SMNVEV (reference sequence). V was trimmed by 4 bases and J by 2 bases, leaving 11 bases between them. The CDR3 DNA follows: TGTGCCAGCAGTTCCACTCCAGAAAACACTGAAGCTTTCTTT. Translated: CASSSTPENTEAFF.

This chain links TRBV5-1 with TRBJ2-7, with 7 nucleotides matching TRBD1. Trimming at V came to 3 bases and at J to 3 bases, leaving 12 bases not matched to a gene. The CDR3 consists of 16 residues. CDR1 and CDR2 from the germline V gene are SGHRS and YFSETQ. CDR3 sequence: CASSSEPGQLDYEQYF. As DNA, the CDR3 is TGCGCCAGCAGCTCCGAGCCGGGACAGTTAGACTACGAGCAGTACTTC.

This clone appeared a single time. The chain has TRBV18 and TRBJ1-2, with a tentative D call TRBD1 (6 bases). The germline V gene encodes CDR1 KGHSH and CDR2 LQKENI. Deletions cut 5 bases from V and 1 base from J, with 23 bases between. The CDR3 spans 18 residues. CDR3 in DNA: TGTGCCAGCTCAATAATTCGTCCGGACAGACCAAATAACTATGGCTACACCTTC. Translation gives CASSIIRPDRPNNYGYTF.

A few counts support this clone. The chain carries TRBV27 and TRBJ2-4; TRBD1 agrees at 7 bases. Germline V gives CDR1 MNHEY, CDR2 SMNVEV (reference sequence). The J segment lost 4 bases and the V segment lost 6 bases, leaving 9 bases of the junction unmatched. The CDR3 contains 15 residues. The CDR3 reads CASRPTGDGKNIQYF. The CDR3 DNA sequence: TGTGCCAGCAGGCCCACAGGGGACGGGAAAAACATTCAGTACTTC.

The V gene is TRBV5-4, the J gene TRBJ2-4; 10 bases are shared with TRBD1. V lost 0 bases and J lost 5; bases outside the gene matches: 8. CDR3 length: 17 amino acids. Germline values: CDR1 SGHNT, CDR2 YYREEE (reference sequence). The CDR3 spells CASSLAYRTGGENIQYF. CDR3 coding DNA: TGTGCCAGCAGCTTGGCCTATCGGACAGGGGGAGAAAACATTCAGTACTTC.

J is TRBJ2-7 and V is TRBV6-5; 10 nucleotides line up with TRBD2. Germline lookup yields CDR1 MNHEY and CDR2 SVGAGI. The length of the CDR3 is 14 residues. J gave up 3 bases and V 4 bases, and 3 bases lay outside the gene matches. CDR3 sequence: CASSSPSGSYEQYF. DNA for the CDR3: TGTGCCAGCAGTTCCCCTAGCGGGAGCTACGAGCAGTACTTC.

The rearrangement links TRBV27 to TRBJ1-5, with D perhaps matching TRBD1 (6 bases). In germline, CDR1 is MNHEY, CDR2 SMNVEV (reference sequence). This CDR3 contains 14 residues. V was clipped by 4 bases and J by 3 bases, with 10 bases between them. CDR3 DNA sequence: TGTGCCAGCAGTTCAGGGGTCCTCAATCAGCCCCAGCATTTT. It is translated as CASSSGVLNQPQHF.

This rearrangement joins TRBV6-5 to TRBJ1-1, with D unresolved. The germline gives CDR1 MNHEY, CDR2 SVGAGI. Deletions cut 2 bases from V and 0 bases from J, with 4 bases between. CDR3 length: 13 amino acids. The CDR3 DNA sequence: TGTGCCAGCAGTTACGATTTGAACACTGAAGCTTTCTTT. This encodes CASSYDLNTEAFF.

CDR3 loop: CASRSTKGALTGELFF. CDR3 nucleotides: TGTGCCAGCAGGTCTACTAAGGGGGCTCTCACCGGGGAGCTGTTTTTT. This chain links TRBV27 with TRBJ2-2, with 7 nucleotides matching TRBD1. The J segment lost 4 bases and the V segment lost 6 bases, leaving 11 bases of the junction unmatched. The CDR3 spans 16 residues. In germline, CDR1 is MNHEY, CDR2 SMNVEV (reference sequence).

This clone was found a few times. CDR3 protein: CASRRGQGNYGYTF. The CDR3 region has the DNA TGTGCCAGCAGACGGGGACAAGGGAACTATGGCTACACCTTC. The chain links TRBV6-5 to TRBJ1-2, with a weak D call TRBD1 (6 bases). The CDR3 runs to 14 residues. Germline V gene sequence: CDR1 MNHEY, CDR2 SVGAGI. V shed 6 bases and J shed 2 bases, with 13 bases lying between them.

The V gene is TRBV27, the J gene TRBJ1-1, with 11 bases aligning to TRBD1. Germline-derived CDR1 and CDR2 are MNHEY and SMNVEV (reference sequence). This CDR3 region has 17 residues. Trimming removed 5 bases from V and 7 bases from J; junction bases left unmatched: 15. The CDR3 DNA reads TGTGCCAGCAGTCGCATCGGACAGGGGGCGCGGGTTTATGAAGCTTTCTTT. As protein: CASSRIGQGARVYEAFF.

The chain employs TRBV5-1 and TRBJ1-4; D remains unclear. Per the germline V gene, CDR1 is SGHRS and CDR2 is YFSETQ. The V gene lost 4 bases and the J gene lost 7 bases, with 17 bases spanning the gap. The CDR3 contains 15 residues. CDR3 protein: CASSPEGSGSEKLFF. As DNA, the CDR3 is TGCGCCAGCAGCCCAGAAGGGTCCGGTAGTGAAAAACTGTTTTTT.

The V and J genes are TRBV29-1 and TRBJ1-2, with D maybe TRBD1 (5 bases). V lost 7 bases to trimming and J lost 7 bases, with 13 bases between them. The germline gives CDR1 SQVTM, CDR2 ANQGSEA. The CDR3 sequence is 11 residues long. The chain's CDR3 is CSALTVRGYTF. The CDR3 DNA follows: TGCAGCGCCCTGACAGTTCGTGGCTACACCTTC.